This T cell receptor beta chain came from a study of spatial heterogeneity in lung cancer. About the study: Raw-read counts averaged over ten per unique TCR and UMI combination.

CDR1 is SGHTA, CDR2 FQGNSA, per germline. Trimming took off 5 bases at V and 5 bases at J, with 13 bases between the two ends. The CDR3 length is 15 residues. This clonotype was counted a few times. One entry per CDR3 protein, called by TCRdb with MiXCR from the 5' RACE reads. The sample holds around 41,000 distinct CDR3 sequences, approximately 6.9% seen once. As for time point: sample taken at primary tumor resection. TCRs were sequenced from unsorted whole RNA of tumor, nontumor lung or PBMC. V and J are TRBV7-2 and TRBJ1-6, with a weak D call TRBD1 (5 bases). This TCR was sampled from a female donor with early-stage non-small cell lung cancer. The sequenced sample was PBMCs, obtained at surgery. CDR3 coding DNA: TGTGCCAGCAGCCAGACGAGGACACATAATTCACCCCTCCACTTT. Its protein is CASSQTRTHNSPLHF. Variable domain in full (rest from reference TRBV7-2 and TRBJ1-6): GAGVSQSPSNKVTEKGKDVELRCDPISGHTALYWYRQSLGQGLEFLIYFQGNSAPDKSGLPSDRFSAERTGGSVSTLTIQRTQQEDSAVYLCASSQTRTHNSPLHFGNGTRLTVT.